This TCR beta chain derives from a study of T cell changes during pregnancy in multiple sclerosis. Clones were read by immunoSEQ multiplex PCR, and TCRdb kept only the in-frame ones, dropping some. The sample comprises approximately 49,000 clones, nearly 90% of which are singletons, and under 6.5% rests with the top ten. The CDR3 has 17 residues. In germline, CDR1 is LNHDA, CDR2 SQIVND (reference sequence). With 1 base removed from V and 2 bases from J, the gap between germline ends came to 18 bases. This sequence originates from a female donor in good health, enrolled as a control in a pregnancy study. The chain couples TRBV19 to TRBJ2-7; possible D gene TRBD1, 6 bases. The sequencing here drew on peripheral blood, taken after pregnancy. CDR3 bases: TGTGCCAGTAGTATAGTCTTATCTAGGACAGACACCTACGAGCAGTACTTC. Amino acid sequence: CASSIVLSRTDTYEQYF.